The rows below give T cell receptor beta chains drawn from one sample of a study of CD8+ T cells in alopecia areata. The data were produced by immunoSEQ multiplex PCR, yet TCRdb's version contains in-frame clones alone and is incomplete. The data show approximately 180,000 clones, approximately 70% seen once. Here the sequenced sample was CD8+ T cells sorted from blood, taken at week 0. These receptor sequences come from a human donor with alopecia areata. Each CDR3 is given with its conserved first and last residue. The order of the fields is J gene, V gene, CDR3 protein.

>TRBJ2-7|TRBV7-8
CASSRQGGSYEQYF
>TRBJ2-7|TRBV2
CASSALSGTYEQYF
>TRBJ2-4|TRBV7-9
CASSLESTGGGNIQYF
>TRBJ1-4|TRBV5-6
CASSLRGNTDEKLFF
>TRBJ1-5|TRBV6-6
CASSYSAGGYQPQHF
>TRBJ2-3|TRBV13
CASSSNRALARLDTQYF
>TRBJ1-5|TRBV1
CTSFGRAVDQPQHF
>TRBJ1-2|TRBV7-8
CASSLARRGIDGYTF
>TRBJ1-1|TRBV5-6
CASSFPRRGIEAFF
>TRBJ2-2|TRBV30
CALQLRDRNTGELFF
>TRBJ2-3|TRBV25-1
CASGEDTQYF
>TRBJ1-3|TRBV6-6
CASSYISGIGNTIYF
>TRBJ2-3|TRBV14
CASSQDGIAGADTQYF
>TRBJ1-5|TRBV7-9
CASSSGHNQPQHF
>TRBJ2-3|TRBV29-1
CSVVPDRGDTQYF
>TRBJ2-2|TRBV2
CATPGVTGELFF
>TRBJ1-2|TRBV29-1
CSVETGIFYGYTF